Sequencing of this TCR beta chain was carried out in a study of neurological immune-mediated disorders. General study points: Private repertoires in all groups were suggested by the absence of shared CDR3 amino acid sequences among expanded clones across subjects.

This clonotype was detected ten times or more. Its antigen is currently unknown. Some 960,000 sorted CD4+ or CD8+ T cells made each library. The cDNA came from 5'RACE with 10-nucleotide random UMIs. Via MiXCR, TCRdb re-called the 5' RACE reads, giving one row per CDR3 protein. The table includes about 38,000 distinct CDR3 sequences, about 9.9% detected once. V was pared by 3 bases and J by 2 bases, with 5 bases between. The length of the CDR3 is 12 residues. Germline CDR1 ENHRY, CDR2 SYGVKD. The sample taken for sequencing was CD4+ T cells from blood. The clonotype comes from a woman aged 30 to 39 with HTLV-1-associated myelopathy (HAM/TSP). V usage is TRBV10-3 and J usage is TRBJ2-7; no clear D. CDR3 sequence: CAISEDPYEQYF. DNA of the CDR3: TGTGCCATCAGTGAAGACCCCTACGAGCAGTACTTC.